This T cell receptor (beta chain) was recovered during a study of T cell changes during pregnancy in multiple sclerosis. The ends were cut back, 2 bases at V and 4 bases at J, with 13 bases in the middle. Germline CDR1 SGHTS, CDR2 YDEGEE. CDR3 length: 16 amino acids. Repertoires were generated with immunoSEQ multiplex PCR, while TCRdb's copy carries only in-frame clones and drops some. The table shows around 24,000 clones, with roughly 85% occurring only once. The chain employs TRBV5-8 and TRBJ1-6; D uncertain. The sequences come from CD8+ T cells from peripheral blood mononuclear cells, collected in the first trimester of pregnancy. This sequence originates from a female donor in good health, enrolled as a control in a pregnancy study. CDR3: CASSLTNAGYNSPLHF. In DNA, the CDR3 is TGTGCCAGCAGCTTAACCAATGCGGGATATAATTCACCCCTCCACTTT.